A selection of T cell receptor beta chains follows, all from one sample in a study of glioma-infiltrating T cells after dendritic cell vaccination. This table comes from immunoSEQ multiplex PCR, and its TCRdb copy is limited to in-frame clones, with some not included. The sample records roughly 100,000 clones, roughly 76% being singletons. The sequenced sample was blood, obtained before dendritic cell vaccination. The receptor source for this set is a human donor with glioblastoma. CDR3s include the opening cysteine and the closing phenylalanine or tryptophan. The order of the fields is D gene, J gene, V gene, CDR3 protein. D genes are given only for firm matches.

TRBD2 TRBJ2-5 TRBV7-3 CASSLNVAGVQETQYF
TRBD2 TRBJ2-3 TRBV4-3 CASSQDAGVSLTDTQYF
TRBD1 TRBJ2-3 TRBV5-1 CASSWDRAEDTQYF
TRBD2 TRBJ2-1 TRBV19 CASTRGGGITYNEQFF
NA TRBJ2-7 TRBV6-1 CASRVVGGGHEQYF
NA TRBJ2-7 TRBV11-3 CASSLGEAYEQYF
NA TRBJ2-3 TRBV5-1 CASSLEPGFSGDTQYF
TRBD1 TRBJ1-4 TRBV10-3 CAISESLQGREKLFF
NA TRBJ1-2 TRBV5-4 CASSLRTGFPYGYTF
TRBD2 TRBJ2-3 TRBV2 CASSDIGLAGGASDTQYF
NA TRBJ1-1 TRBV18 CASSRGEEDTEAFF
NA TRBJ2-1 TRBV5-4 CASSSQVTGTEQFF
NA TRBJ2-5 TRBV2 CATVTFRGETQYF
NA TRBJ1-1 TRBV6-6 CASSYSQSAAEAFF
NA TRBJ1-2 TRBV2 CASSEAGRVGYTF
NA TRBJ1-4 TRBV18 CASSPGGAANEKLFF
TRBD2 TRBJ2-3 TRBV6-4 CASSDSSGGADTQYF
TRBD2 TRBJ2-7 TRBV6-1 CASSPLGGGPMEQYF
NA TRBJ1-2 TRBV14 CASSQGAPMLNYGYTF
NA TRBJ2-7 TRBV5-1 CASSGQLHSYEQYF
NA TRBJ1-2 TRBV6-1 CASREAEFNYGYTF
TRBD1 TRBJ2-7 TRBV6-1 CASSEFPQGDSYEQYF
NA TRBJ2-5 TRBV5-1 CASSFVGQGHQETQYF
TRBD2 TRBJ2-7 TRBV4-2 CASSFTAGALGYEQYF
TRBD1 TRBJ1-4 TRBV25-1 CASSDPWTGEGEKLFF
TRBD1 TRBJ2-3 TRBV4-1 CASSQTGGLGDTQYF
NA TRBJ2-1 TRBV25-1 CASSGLAGFLFF
TRBD1 TRBJ2-7 TRBV6-6 CASSYFSGGLYEQYF
TRBD2 TRBJ2-1 TRBV19 CASSRTSGGASPLYNEQFF
NA TRBJ1-1 TRBV12-5 CASGWGDGVTLNTEAFF
TRBD1 TRBJ2-2 TRBV11-2 CASITRSGTGIGTGELFF
TRBD1 TRBJ1-4 TRBV7-9 CASSSRDRENEKLFF
TRBD2 TRBJ2-7 TRBV11-2 CASSLGLAGGAEQYF
TRBD2 TRBJ2-3 TRBV6-4 CASSRDYTGDTQYF
NA TRBJ1-1 TRBV7-7 CASGPMAFF
TRBD1 TRBJ1-2 TRBV2 CASSPRTGPYGYTF
TRBD1 TRBJ1-1 TRBV9 CASSDGTGAIPNTEAFF
TRBD2 TRBJ2-5 TRBV6-5 CASSSPPGGETQYF
TRBD1 TRBJ2-7 TRBV6-6 CASSKGQAPYEQYF
NA TRBJ1-4 TRBV5-1 CASSPTPTNEKLFF
NA TRBJ1-2 TRBV20-1 CLPGRNYGYTF
TRBD1 TRBJ1-1 TRBV7-9 CASSSSRDRRHTEAFF
TRBD1 TRBJ2-2 TRBV13 CASSFLAGTANTGELFF
NA TRBJ1-2 TRBV5-4 CASSPTGGSGYTF
TRBD1 TRBJ2-7 TRBV30 CAWRPGQGYYEQYF
TRBD1 TRBJ2-5 TRBV7-9 CASSFSGQQETQYF
NA TRBJ2-3 TRBV29-1 CRAQGPSPDTQYF
NA TRBJ1-2 TRBV18 CASSLDHLGYGYTF
NA TRBJ2-7 TRBV11-2 CASSSSTATYEQYF
TRBD2 TRBJ2-7 TRBV7-2 CASSVTSLTGEQYF
NA TRBJ1-2 TRBV5-1 CASSLVRGGGYTF
NA TRBJ1-2 TRBV30 CAWSGGRGGYTF
NA TRBJ2-7 TRBV4-1 CASSRLQGGLGIYEQYF
TRBD2 TRBJ2-4 TRBV7-6 CASSLATGGWGKNIQYF
TRBD1 TRBJ1-5 TRBV18 CASSPDRGDNQPQHF
NA TRBJ1-2 TRBV6-5 CASSYSQDLYGYTF
NA TRBJ1-6 TRBV11-2 CASSEDRLNSPLHF
TRBD1 TRBJ1-3 TRBV30 CACRTGLSGNTIYF
TRBD1 TRBJ1-2 TRBV6-5 CASSMGQRRGYTF
NA TRBJ2-7 TRBV10-3 CAISESTQSSYEQYF